These T cell receptor beta chains were read from a single sample in a study of cytomegalovirus exposure and HLA in healthy donors. The protocol was immunoSEQ multiplex PCR, while the TCRdb copy is restricted to in-frame clones and leaves out a portion. The sample has some 110,000 clones, around 80% seen once; the top ten hold over 3.5%. Sequenced material: PBMCs. Receptors originate from a man aged 25 to 40 in good health and CMV-seropositive. CDR3s include the opening cysteine and the closing phenylalanine or tryptophan. Fields, in order: J gene, clone size, V gene, D gene, CDR3 DNA, CDR3 protein. The D gene is left open where the match is weak. Clone size, where shown, is once, few, many, or a class for clones that have expanded.

J gene: TRBJ2-1; clone size: -; V gene: TRBV11-3; D gene: -; CDR3 DNA: TGTGCCAGCAGCTTAGTATCCTACAATGAGCAGTTCTTC; CDR3 protein: CASSLVSYNEQFF
J gene: TRBJ2-7; clone size: -; V gene: TRBV28; D gene: -; CDR3 DNA: TGTGCCAGCAGTTTCGCGGGGACGATAGGGTCCTACGAGCAGTACTTC; CDR3 protein: CASSFAGTIGSYEQYF
J gene: TRBJ2-6; clone size: -; V gene: TRBV28; D gene: -; CDR3 DNA: TGTGCCGCCCAGGAGGGCTCTGGGGCCAACGGCCTGACTTTC; CDR3 protein: CAAQEGSGANGLTF
J gene: TRBJ2-2; clone size: -; V gene: TRBV7-2; D gene: -; CDR3 DNA: TGTGCCAGCAGCTACATACTATACGGGGGTAGGGGCACCGGGGAGCTGTTTTTT; CDR3 protein: CASSYILYGGRGTGELFF
J gene: TRBJ2-3; clone size: -; V gene: TRBV14; D gene: TRBD2; CDR3 DNA: TGTGCCAGCAGCCCATTAAGACTAGCGGGAGGGAATACGCAGTATTTT; CDR3 protein: CASSPLRLAGGNTQYF
J gene: TRBJ2-7; clone size: -; V gene: TRBV6-1; D gene: TRBD1; CDR3 DNA: TGTGCCAGCAGGGCCGGTGGGACAGACTCCTACGAGCAGTACTTC; CDR3 protein: CASRAGGTDSYEQYF
J gene: TRBJ1-3; clone size: -; V gene: TRBV4-1; D gene: -; CDR3 DNA: TGCGCCAGCAGCGGGAGCTATGGAAACACCATATATTTT; CDR3 protein: CASSGSYGNTIYF
J gene: TRBJ2-1; clone size: -; V gene: TRBV11-3; D gene: -; CDR3 DNA: TGTGCCAGCAGCTTAGTGCCGGGCTGGGGAGATGAGCAGTTCTTC; CDR3 protein: CASSLVPGWGDEQFF
J gene: TRBJ2-2; clone size: -; V gene: TRBV7-2; D gene: TRBD2; CDR3 DNA: TGTGCCAGCAGCCAAACTAGCGGGAGATATACCGGGGAGCTGTTTTTT; CDR3 protein: CASSQTSGRYTGELFF
J gene: TRBJ1-1; clone size: -; V gene: TRBV2; D gene: -; CDR3 DNA: TGTGCCAGCAGGGTAGAAACGAACACTGAAGCTTTCTTT; CDR3 protein: CASRVETNTEAFF
J gene: TRBJ2-7; clone size: -; V gene: TRBV27; D gene: -; CDR3 DNA: TGTGCCAGCAGTCCCCTCACAGGCTTCTACGAGCAGTACTTC; CDR3 protein: CASSPLTGFYEQYF
J gene: TRBJ1-3; clone size: few; V gene: TRBV5-5; D gene: -; CDR3 DNA: TGTGCCAGCAGCCTAAACAGGGAAATTACTGGAAACACCATATATTTT; CDR3 protein: CASSLNREITGNTIYF
J gene: TRBJ1-3; clone size: -; V gene: TRBV7-9; D gene: -; CDR3 DNA: TGTGCCAGCAGCCCCAAGTATAGAGTCGGAAACACCATATATTTT; CDR3 protein: CASSPKYRVGNTIYF
J gene: TRBJ2-1; clone size: once; V gene: TRBV19; D gene: TRBD2; CDR3 DNA: TGTGCCAGTAGTGCCGGGGGGGAACGACTAGTATACAATGAGCAGTTCTTC; CDR3 protein: CASSAGGERLVYNEQFF
J gene: TRBJ1-5; clone size: few; V gene: TRBV28; D gene: TRBD1; CDR3 DNA: TGTGCCACCCAAGGGGACAGGGGGCCTTATAGCAATCAGCCCCAGCATTTT; CDR3 protein: CATQGDRGPYSNQPQHF
J gene: TRBJ2-6; clone size: medium-sized; V gene: TRBV6-4; D gene: -; CDR3 DNA: TGTGCCAGCAGTGACGGGAGGAGCTCTGGGGCCAACGTCCTGACTTTC; CDR3 protein: CASSDGRSSGANVLTF